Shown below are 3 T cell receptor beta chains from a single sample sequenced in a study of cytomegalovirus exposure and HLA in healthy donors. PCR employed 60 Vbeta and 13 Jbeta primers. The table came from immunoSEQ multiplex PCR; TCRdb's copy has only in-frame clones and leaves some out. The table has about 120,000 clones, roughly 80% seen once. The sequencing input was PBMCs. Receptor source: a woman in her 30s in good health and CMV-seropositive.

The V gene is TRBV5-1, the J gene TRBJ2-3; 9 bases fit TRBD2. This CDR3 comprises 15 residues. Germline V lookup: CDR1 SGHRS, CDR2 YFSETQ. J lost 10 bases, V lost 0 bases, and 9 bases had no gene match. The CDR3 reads CASSLGGGGAMAQYF. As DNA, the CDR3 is TGCGCCAGCAGCTTGGGAGGCGGGGGGGCCATGGCGCAGTATTTT.

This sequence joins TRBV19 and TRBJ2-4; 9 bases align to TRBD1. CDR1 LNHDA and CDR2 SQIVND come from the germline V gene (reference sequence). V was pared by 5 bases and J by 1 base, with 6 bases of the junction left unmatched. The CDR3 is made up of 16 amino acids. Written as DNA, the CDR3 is TGTGCCAGTAGTCAGTCCGGGACAGGGGCCAAAAACATTCAGTACTTC. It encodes CASSQSGTGAKNIQYF.

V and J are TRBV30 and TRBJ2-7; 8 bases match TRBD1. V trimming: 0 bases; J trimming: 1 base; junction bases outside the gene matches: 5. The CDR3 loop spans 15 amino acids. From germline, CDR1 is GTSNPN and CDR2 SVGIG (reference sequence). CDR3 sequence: CAWSVGQGMSYEQYF. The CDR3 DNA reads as TGTGCCTGGAGTGTTGGACAGGGAATGTCCTACGAGCAGTACTTC.